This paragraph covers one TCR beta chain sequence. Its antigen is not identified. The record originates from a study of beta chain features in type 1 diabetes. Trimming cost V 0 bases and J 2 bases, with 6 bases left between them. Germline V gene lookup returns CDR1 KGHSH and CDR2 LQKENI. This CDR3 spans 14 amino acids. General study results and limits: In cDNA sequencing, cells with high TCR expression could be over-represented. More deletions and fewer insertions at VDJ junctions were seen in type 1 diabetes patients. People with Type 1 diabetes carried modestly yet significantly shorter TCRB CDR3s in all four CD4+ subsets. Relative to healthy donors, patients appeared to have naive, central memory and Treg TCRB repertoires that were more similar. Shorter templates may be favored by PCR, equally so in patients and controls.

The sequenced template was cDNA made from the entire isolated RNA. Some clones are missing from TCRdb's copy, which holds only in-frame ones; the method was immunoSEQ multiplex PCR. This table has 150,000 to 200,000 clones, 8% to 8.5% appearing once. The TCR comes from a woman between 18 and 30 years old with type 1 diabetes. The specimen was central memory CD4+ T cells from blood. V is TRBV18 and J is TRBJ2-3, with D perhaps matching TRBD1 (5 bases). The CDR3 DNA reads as TGTGCCAGCTCACCACCAGGGGCCACAGATACGCAGTATTTT. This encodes CASSPPGATDTQYF.